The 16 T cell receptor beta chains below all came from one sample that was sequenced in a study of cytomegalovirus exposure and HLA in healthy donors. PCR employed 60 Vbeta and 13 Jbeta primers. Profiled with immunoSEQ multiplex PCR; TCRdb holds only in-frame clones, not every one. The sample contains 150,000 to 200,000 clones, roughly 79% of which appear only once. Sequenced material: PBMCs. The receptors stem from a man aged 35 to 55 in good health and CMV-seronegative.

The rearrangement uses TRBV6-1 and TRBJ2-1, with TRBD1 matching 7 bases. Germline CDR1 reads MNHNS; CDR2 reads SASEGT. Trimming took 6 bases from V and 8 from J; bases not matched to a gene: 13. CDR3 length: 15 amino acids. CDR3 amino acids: CASRPQGRPGDEQFF. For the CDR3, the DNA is TGTGCCAGCAGGCCACAGGGGCGCCCCGGGGATGAGCAGTTCTTC.

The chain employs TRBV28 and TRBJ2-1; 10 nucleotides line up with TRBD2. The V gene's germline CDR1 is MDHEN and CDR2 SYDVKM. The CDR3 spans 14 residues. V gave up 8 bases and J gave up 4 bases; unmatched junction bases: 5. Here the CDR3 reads CASRPSGSYNEQFF. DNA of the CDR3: TGTGCCAGCCGCCCTAGCGGGAGTTACAATGAGCAGTTCTTC.

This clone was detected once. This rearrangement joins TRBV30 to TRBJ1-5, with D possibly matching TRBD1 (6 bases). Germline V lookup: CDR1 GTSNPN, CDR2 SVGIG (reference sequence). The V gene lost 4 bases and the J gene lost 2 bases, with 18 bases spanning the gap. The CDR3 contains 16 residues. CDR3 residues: CAWISRDRSRNQPQHF. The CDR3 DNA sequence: TGTGCCTGGATTTCCCGTGACAGGTCGCGCAATCAGCCCCAGCATTTT.

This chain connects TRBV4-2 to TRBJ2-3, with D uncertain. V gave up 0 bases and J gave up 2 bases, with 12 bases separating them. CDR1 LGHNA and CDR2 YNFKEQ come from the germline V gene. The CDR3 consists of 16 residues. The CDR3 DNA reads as TGTGCCAGCAGCCAAGACCGTGGCAGTACCACAGATACGCAGTATTTT. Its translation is CASSQDRGSTTDTQYF.

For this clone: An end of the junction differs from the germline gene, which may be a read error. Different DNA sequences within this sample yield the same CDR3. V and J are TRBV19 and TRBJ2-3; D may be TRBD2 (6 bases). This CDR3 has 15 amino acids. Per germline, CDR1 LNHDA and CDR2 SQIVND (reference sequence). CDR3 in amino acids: CASSIFWEEADTQYF. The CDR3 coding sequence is TGTGCCAGTAGTATCTTCTGGGAGGAGGCAGACACGCAGTATTTT.

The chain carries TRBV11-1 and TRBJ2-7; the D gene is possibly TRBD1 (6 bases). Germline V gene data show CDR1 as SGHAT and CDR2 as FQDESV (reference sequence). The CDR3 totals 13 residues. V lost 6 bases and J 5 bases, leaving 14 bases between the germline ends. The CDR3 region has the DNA TGTGCCAGCAGGTCGACAGGAGGTCACGAGCAGTACTTC. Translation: CASRSTGGHEQYF.

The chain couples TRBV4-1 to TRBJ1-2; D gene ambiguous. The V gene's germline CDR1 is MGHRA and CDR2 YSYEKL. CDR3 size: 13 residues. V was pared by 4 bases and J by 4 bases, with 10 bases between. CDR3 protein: CASSLETFYGYTF. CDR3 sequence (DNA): TGCGCCAGCAGCCTCGAGACATTCTATGGCTACACCTTC.

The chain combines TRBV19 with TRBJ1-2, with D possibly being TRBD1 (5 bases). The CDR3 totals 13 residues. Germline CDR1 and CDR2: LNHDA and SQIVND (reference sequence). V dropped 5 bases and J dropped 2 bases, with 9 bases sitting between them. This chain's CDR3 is CASSDSLNYGYTF. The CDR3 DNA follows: TGTGCCAGTAGTGACAGCTTGAACTATGGCTACACCTTC.

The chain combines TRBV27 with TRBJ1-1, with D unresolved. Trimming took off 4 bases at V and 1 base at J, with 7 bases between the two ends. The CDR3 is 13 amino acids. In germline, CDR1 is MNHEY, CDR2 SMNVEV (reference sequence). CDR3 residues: CASSWSGNTEAFF. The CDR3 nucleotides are TGTGCCAGCAGTTGGTCAGGGAACACTGAAGCTTTCTTT.

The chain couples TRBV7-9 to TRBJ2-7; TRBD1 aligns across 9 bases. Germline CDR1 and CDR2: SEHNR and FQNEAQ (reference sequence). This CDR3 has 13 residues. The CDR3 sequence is CSSSLGTGTEPYV. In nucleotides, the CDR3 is TGTTCCAGCAGCTTAGGGACAGGGACGGAGCCGTACGTC.

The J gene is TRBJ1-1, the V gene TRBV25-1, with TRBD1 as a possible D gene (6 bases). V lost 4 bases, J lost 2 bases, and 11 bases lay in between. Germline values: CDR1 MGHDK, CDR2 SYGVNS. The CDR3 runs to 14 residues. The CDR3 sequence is CASSVNRVNTEAFF. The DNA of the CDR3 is TGTGCCAGCAGTGTTAACAGGGTAAACACTGAAGCTTTCTTT.

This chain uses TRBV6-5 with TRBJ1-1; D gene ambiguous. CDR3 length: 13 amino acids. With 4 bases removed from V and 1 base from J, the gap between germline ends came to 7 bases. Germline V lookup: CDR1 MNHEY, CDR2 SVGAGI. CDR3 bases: TGTGCCAGCAGTTCCCCAGGGAACACTGAAGCTTTCTTT. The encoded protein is CASSSPGNTEAFF.

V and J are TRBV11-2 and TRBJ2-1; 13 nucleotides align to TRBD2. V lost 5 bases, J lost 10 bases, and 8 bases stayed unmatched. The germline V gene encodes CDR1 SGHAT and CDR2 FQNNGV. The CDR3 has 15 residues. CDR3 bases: TGTGCCAGCAGCCCTACTAGCGGGAGGGGGATCGAGCAGTTCTTC. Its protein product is CASSPTSGRGIEQFF.

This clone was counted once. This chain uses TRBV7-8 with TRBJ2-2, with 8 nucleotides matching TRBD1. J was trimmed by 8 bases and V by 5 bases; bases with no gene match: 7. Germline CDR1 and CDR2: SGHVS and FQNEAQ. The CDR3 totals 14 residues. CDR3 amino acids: CASSRTGPRGELFF. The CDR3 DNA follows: TGTGCCAGCAGCAGGACAGGGCCGAGGGGGGAGCTGTTTTTT.

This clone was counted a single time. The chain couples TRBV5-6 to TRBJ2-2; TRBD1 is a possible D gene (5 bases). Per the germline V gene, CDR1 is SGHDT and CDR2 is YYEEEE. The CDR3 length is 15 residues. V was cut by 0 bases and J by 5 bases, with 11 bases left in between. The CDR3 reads CASSLGQRRTGELFF. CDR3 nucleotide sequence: TGTGCCAGCAGCTTGGGACAGCGTAGGACCGGGGAGCTGTTTTTT.

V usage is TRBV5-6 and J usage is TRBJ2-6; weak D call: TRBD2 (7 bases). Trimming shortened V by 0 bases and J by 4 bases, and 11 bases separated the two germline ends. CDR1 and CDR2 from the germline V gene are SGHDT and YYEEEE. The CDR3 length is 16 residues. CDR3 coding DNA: TGTGCCAGCAGCTTGGACGGGGGGCTAGGGGCCAACGTCCTGACTTTC. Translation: CASSLDGGLGANVLTF.